This TCR beta chain emerged from a study of shared clonotypes between healthy human individuals. J lost 4 bases, V lost 4 bases, and 5 bases had no gene match. The CDR3 is 14 residues long. CDR1 is LNHDA and CDR2 is SQIVND in the germline V gene (reference sequence). Clones were sequenced by immunoSEQ multiplex PCR, and TCRdb holds only the in-frame ones, with some missing. Of approximately 2.4 million clones listed, approximately 95% are singletons. Material for sequencing was naive CD4+ T cells sorted from blood. Described subset: CD45RA+ positively selected. The origin of this receptor is a man between 18 and 35 years old in good health. This rearrangement joins TRBV19 to TRBJ2-3; 7 nucleotides match TRBD2. CDR3 coding DNA: TGTGCCAGTAGTAGGGGGGACTATGCAGATACGCAGTATTTT. Translating gives CASSRGDYADTQYF.